What follows are 9 T cell receptor beta chains derived from one specimen sequenced in a study of cytomegalovirus exposure and HLA in healthy donors. Use of 60 Vbeta and 13 Jbeta primers characterized the PCR. The data were produced by immunoSEQ multiplex PCR, yet TCRdb's version contains in-frame clones alone and is incomplete. The sample has 150,000 to 200,000 clones; about 80% are singletons. The specimen was PBMCs. The receptors originated from a woman in her twenties or thirties in good health and CMV-seropositive.

The rearrangement uses TRBV28 and TRBJ1-2; TRBD1 is a possible D gene (5 bases). Trimming removed 4 bases from V and 4 bases from J, with 16 bases in between. CDR1 MDHEN and CDR2 SYDVKM come from the germline V gene. CDR3 length equals 15 residues. The CDR3 spells CASSSRGVKFYGYTF. The CDR3, as DNA: TGTGCCAGCAGTTCGCGGGGGGTAAAATTCTATGGCTACACCTTC.

This clone was detected only a few times. CDR3 sequence reads: CASSLEQGTEAFF. CDR3 nucleotides: TGTGCCAGCAGCCTGGAACAGGGCACTGAAGCTTTCTTT. The chain is built from TRBV5-4 and TRBJ1-1; D might be TRBD1 (6 bases). CDR3 length: 13 amino acids. V shed 4 bases and J shed 4 bases, with 11 bases lying between them. In germline, CDR1 is SGHNT, CDR2 YYREEE (reference sequence).

The V gene is TRBV4-2, the J gene TRBJ2-3, with 10 bases identical to TRBD2. After removal of 4 bases from V and 4 bases from J, the junction contained 5 bases not matched to a gene. CDR1 and CDR2 (germline): LGHNA, YNFKEQ. The CDR3 spans 15 residues. The CDR3 region has the DNA TGTGCCAGCAGCCCGGCACTAGCGGGGCCAGATACGCAGTATTTT. Protein: CASSPALAGPDTQYF.

The chain couples TRBV7-8 to TRBJ2-5, with TRBD2 matching over 9 bases. Germline CDR1 SGHVS, CDR2 FQNEAQ. J lost 8 bases, V lost 0 bases, and 4 bases had no gene match. This CDR3 has 14 residues. CDR3 protein: CASSLAGLATTQYF. The CDR3 DNA reads as TGTGCCAGCAGCTTAGCGGGACTAGCAACCACCCAGTACTTC. Supplemented by reference TRBV7-8 and TRBJ2-5, the full variable domain reads GAGVSQSPRYKVAKRGQDVALRCDPISGHVSLFWYQQALGQGPEFLTYFQNEAQLDKSGLPSDRFFAERPEGSVSTLKIQRTQQEDSAVYLCASSLAGLATTQYFGPGTRLLVL.

This clone was picked up one time. The CDR3 nucleotides are TGTGCCAGCAGCTTAGGGGCCCAAGGCGAAAAACTGTTTTTT. Its protein product is CASSLGAQGEKLFF. The chain has TRBV7-6 and TRBJ1-4; no firm D call. The germline V and J ends were trimmed by 1 base and 8 bases, with 11 bases remaining between them. Per germline, CDR1 SGHVS and CDR2 FNYEAQ. The CDR3 runs 14 residues.

J is TRBJ1-4 and V is TRBV6-1; 8 nucleotides agree with TRBD1. CDR3 length: 16 residues. The J segment lost 3 bases and the V segment lost 1 base, leaving 4 bases of the junction unmatched. The germline CDR1 and CDR2 sequences are MNHNS and SASEGT. The chain's CDR3 is CASSEGTGMANEKLFF. The DNA of the CDR3 is TGTGCCAGCAGTGAAGGGACAGGGATGGCTAATGAAAAACTGTTTTTT.

V gene TRBV28 combines with J gene TRBJ2-1, with 13 bases matching TRBD2. Trimming cost V 10 bases and J 2 bases; bases outside gene matches: 14. The CDR3 covers 18 residues. The germline gives CDR1 MDHEN, CDR2 SYDVKM. As DNA, the CDR3 is TGTGCCACTGGGGAGGGACTAGCGGGATCGCAACCCTACAATGAGCAGTTCTTC. Translation gives CATGEGLAGSQPYNEQFF.

V usage is TRBV6-1 and J usage is TRBJ1-4; 11 bases align to TRBD1. The germline V gene encodes CDR1 MNHNS and CDR2 SASEGT. The CDR3 is made up of 18 amino acids. The junction had 7 bases not matched to a gene; V was cut back by 1 base and J by 3 bases. CDR3 protein: CASSEGTGGDWANEKLFF. CDR3 DNA sequence: TGTGCCAGCAGTGAAGGGACAGGGGGCGATTGGGCTAATGAAAAACTGTTTTTT.

This sequence joins TRBV4-2 and TRBJ2-6, with 8 bases identical to TRBD1. V was clipped by 4 bases and J by 0 bases; unmatched bases: 5. CDR3 length equals 17 residues. The V gene's germline CDR1 is LGHNA and CDR2 YNFKEQ. Here the CDR3 DNA reads TGTGCCAGCAGCCCCAGACAGGGGCCCTCTGGGGCCAACGTCCTGACTTTC. This translates into CASSPRQGPSGANVLTF.